This record looks at one T cell receptor beta chain sequence and its context. The antigen is undetermined. This sample was taken from a study of blood T cells in healthy people across ages. Study outcomes and limitations: Researchers said unsorted PBMCs prevented a conclusive naive versus antigen-experienced comparison.

Alongside a J-beta primer mix, a sample-barcoded 5' primer served in a second PCR lasting roughly 6 to 11 cycles. A single record per CDR3 protein comes from TCRdb applying MiXCR to the 5' RACE reads. The data contain around 1,800,000 distinct CDR3 sequences, approximately 40% of them seen just once; the ten biggest clones take up 23%. CDR3 length equals 14 residues. The V end was cut by 4 bases, the J end by 3 bases, with 15 bases between. Germline V gives CDR1 SQVTM, CDR2 ANQGSEA. The genes are TRBV29-1 and TRBJ2-5; maybe TRBD2 (5 bases). Sequences were obtained from blood. The source of this sequence is a human donor in good health. The CDR3 region has the DNA TGCAGCGTTGGAATAGACGCGGGTGAAGAGACCCAGTACTTC. Translated, it gives CSVGIDAGEETQYF.